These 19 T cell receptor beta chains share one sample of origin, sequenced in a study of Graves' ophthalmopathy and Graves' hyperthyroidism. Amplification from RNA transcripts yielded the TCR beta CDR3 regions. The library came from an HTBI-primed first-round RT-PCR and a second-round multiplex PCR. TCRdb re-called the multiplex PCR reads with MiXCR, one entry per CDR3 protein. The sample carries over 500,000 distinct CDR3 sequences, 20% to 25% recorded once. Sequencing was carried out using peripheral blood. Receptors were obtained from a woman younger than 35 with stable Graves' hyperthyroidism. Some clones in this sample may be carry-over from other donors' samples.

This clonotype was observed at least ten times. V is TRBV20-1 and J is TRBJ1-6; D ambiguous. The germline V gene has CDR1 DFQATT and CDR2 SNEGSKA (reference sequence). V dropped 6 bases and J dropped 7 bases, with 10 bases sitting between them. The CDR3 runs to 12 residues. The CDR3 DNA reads TGCAGTGCACCCGGTAACAATTCACCCCTCCACTTT. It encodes CSAPGNNSPLHF.

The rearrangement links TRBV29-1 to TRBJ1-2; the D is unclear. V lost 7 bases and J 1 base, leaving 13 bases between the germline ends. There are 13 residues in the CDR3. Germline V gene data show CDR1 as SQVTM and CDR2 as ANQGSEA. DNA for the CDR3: TGCAGCGCGGCAATTCAGGATAACTATGGCTACACCTTC. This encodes CSAAIQDNYGYTF.

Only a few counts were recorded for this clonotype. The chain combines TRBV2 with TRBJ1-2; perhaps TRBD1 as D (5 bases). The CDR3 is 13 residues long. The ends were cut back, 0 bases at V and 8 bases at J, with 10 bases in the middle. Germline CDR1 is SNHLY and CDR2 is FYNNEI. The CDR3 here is CASSEAVTGGYTF. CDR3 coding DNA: TGTGCCAGCAGTGAAGCGGTAACAGGCGGCTACACCTTC.

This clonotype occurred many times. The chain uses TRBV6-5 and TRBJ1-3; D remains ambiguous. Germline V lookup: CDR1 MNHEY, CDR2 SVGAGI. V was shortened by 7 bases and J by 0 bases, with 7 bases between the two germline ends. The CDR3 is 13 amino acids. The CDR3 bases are TGTGCCAGCAACCTCATCTCTGGAAACACCATATATTTT. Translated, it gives CASNLISGNTIYF.

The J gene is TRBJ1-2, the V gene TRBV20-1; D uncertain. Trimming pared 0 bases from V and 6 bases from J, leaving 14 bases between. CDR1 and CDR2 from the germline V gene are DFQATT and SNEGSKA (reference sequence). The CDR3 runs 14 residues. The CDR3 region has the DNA TGCAGTGCTAGAGATAGCCGAGGACGGAATGGCTACACCTTC. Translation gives CSARDSRGRNGYTF.

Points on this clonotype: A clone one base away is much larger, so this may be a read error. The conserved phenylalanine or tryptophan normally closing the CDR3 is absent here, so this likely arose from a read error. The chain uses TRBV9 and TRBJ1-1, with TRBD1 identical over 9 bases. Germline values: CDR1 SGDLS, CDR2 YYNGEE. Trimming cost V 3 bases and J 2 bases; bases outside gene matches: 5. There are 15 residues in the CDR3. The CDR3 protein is CASSGDRVKNTEAFL. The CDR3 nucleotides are TGTGCCAGCAGCGGGGACAGGGTAAAAAACACTGAAGCTTTCTTG.

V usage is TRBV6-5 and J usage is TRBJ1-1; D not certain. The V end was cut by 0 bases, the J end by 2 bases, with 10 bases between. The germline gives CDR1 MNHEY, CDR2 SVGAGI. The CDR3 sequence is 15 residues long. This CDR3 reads CASSYSSGRNTEAFF. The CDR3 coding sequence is TGTGCCAGCAGTTACTCTTCAGGTCGAAACACTGAAGCTTTCTTT.

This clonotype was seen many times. This chain's CDR3 is CASGTRGLGNTIYF. The CDR3 DNA is TGTGCCAGCGGGACTCGGGGCCTGGGAAACACCATATATTTT. The chain recombines TRBV7-8 with TRBJ1-3; possible D gene TRBD1, 5 bases. CDR1 is SGHVS and CDR2 is FQNEAQ in the germline V gene. V was trimmed by 8 bases and J by 4 bases, leaving 15 bases between them. This CDR3 spans 14 amino acids.

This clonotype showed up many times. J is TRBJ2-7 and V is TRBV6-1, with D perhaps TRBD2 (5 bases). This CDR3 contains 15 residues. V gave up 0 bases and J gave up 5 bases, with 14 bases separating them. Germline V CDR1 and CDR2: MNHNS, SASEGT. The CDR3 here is CASSEASGIGHEQYF. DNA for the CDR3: TGTGCCAGCAGTGAAGCATCGGGGATAGGCCACGAGCAGTACTTC.

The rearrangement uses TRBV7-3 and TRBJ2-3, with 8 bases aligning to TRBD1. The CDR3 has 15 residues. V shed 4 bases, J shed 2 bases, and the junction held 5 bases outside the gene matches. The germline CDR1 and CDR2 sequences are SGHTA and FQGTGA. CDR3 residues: CASSYDRGTTDTQYF. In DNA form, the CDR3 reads TGTGCCAGCAGCTATGACAGGGGAACCACAGATACGCAGTATTTT.

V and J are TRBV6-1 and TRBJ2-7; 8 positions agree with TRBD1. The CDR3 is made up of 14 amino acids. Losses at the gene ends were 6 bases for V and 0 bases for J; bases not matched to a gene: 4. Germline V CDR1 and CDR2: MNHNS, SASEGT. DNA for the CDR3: TGTGCCAGCAGGACAGGGGTCCTCTCCTACGAGCAGTACTTC. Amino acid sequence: CASRTGVLSYEQYF.

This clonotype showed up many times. Here the CDR3 DNA reads TGCAGCGTTGAAGATGGCGTGGCGACTACCTACGAGCAGTACTTC. Translating gives CSVEDGVATTYEQYF. The chain links TRBV29-1 to TRBJ2-7; possibly TRBD2 for D (5 bases). The V gene's germline CDR1 is SQVTM and CDR2 ANQGSEA. The ends were cut back, 0 bases at V and 2 bases at J, with 14 bases in the middle. This CDR3 spans 15 amino acids.

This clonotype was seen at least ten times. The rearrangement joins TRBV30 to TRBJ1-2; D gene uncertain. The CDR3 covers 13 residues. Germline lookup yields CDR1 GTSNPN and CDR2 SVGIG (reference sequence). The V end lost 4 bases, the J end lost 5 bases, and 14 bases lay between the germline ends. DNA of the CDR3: TGTGCCTGGACCACCGACGAGAGATATGGCTACACCTTC. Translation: CAWTTDERYGYTF. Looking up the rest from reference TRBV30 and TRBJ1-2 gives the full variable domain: SQTIHQWPATLVQPVGSPLSLECTVEGTSNPNLYWYRQAAGRGLQLLFYSVGIGQISSEVPQNLSASRPQDRQFILSSKKLLLSDSGFYLCAWTTDERYGYTFGSGTRLTVV.

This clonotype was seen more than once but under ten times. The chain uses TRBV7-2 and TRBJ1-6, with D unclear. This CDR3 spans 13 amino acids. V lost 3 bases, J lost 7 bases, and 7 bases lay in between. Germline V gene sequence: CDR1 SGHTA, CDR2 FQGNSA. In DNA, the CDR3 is TGTGCCAGCAGCTTGTTCGAAAATTCACCCCTCCACTTT. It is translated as CASSLFENSPLHF.

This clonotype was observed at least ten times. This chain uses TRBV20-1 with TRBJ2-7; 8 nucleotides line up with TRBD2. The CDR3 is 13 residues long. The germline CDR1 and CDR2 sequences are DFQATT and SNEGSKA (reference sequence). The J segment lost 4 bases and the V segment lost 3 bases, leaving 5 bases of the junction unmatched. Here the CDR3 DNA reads TGCAGTGCTAGCGCGGGGGGTGGTTACGAGCAGTACTTC. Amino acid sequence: CSASAGGGYEQYF.

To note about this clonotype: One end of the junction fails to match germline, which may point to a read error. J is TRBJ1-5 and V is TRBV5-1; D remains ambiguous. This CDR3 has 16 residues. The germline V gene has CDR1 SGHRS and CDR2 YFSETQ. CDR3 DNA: TGCGCCAGCAGCTTGTTCCCGGGTAAAAGCAATCAGCCCCAGCAGTTT. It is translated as CASSLFPGKSNQPQQF.

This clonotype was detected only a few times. The CDR3 bases are TGTGCCAGCAGCCGAAACCCGCCAGGGCTGGCCGGGGAGCTGTTTTTT. Protein sequence: CASSRNPPGLAGELFF. The chain recombines TRBV14 with TRBJ2-2, with TRBD1 as a possible D gene (5 bases). This CDR3 has 16 amino acids. Germline CDR1 reads SGHDN; CDR2 reads FVKESK. The V end lost 4 bases, the J end lost 6 bases, and 18 bases lay between the germline ends.

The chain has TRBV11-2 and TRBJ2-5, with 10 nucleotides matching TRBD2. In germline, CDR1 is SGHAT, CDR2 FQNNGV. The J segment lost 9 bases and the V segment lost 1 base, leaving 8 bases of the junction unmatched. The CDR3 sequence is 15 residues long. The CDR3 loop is CASSLVGSGRSAQYF. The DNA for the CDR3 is TGTGCCAGCAGCTTAGTTGGTAGCGGGAGGTCGGCCCAGTACTTC.

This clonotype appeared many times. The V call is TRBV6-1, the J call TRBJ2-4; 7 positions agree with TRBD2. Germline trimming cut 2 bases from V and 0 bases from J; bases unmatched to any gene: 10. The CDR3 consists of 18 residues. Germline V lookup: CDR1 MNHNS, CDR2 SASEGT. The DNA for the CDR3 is TGTGCCAGCAGTGAAACTAGCGTATTCTCTCTAGCCAAAAACATTCAGTACTTC. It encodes CASSETSVFSLAKNIQYF.